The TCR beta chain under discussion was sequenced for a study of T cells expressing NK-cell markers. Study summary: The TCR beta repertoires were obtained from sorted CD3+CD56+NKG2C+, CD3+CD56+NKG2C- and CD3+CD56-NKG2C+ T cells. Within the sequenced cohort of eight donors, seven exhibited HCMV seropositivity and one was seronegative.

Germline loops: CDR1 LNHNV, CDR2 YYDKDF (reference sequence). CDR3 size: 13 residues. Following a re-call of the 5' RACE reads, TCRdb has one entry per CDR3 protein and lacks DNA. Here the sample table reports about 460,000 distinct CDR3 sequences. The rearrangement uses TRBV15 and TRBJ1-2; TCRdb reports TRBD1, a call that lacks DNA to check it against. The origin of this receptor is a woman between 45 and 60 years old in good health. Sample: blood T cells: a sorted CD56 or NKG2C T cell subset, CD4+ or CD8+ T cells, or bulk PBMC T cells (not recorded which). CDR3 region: CATSRPDTLGYTF. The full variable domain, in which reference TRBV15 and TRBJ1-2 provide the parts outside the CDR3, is DAMVIQNPRYQVTQFGKPVTLSCSQTLNHNVMYWYQQKSSQAPKLLFHYYDKDFNNEADTPDNFQSRRPNTSFCFLDIRSPGLGDTAMYLCATSRPDTLGYTFGSGTRLTVV.